The 21 T cell receptor beta chains below were found in one sample sequenced in a study of OX40 agonist ivuxolimab in advanced cancers. The repertoire was sequenced with immunoSEQ multiplex PCR; TCRdb's copy has only in-frame clones and lacks some. The table records about 76,000 clones, approximately 90% of them present only once. The sample consisted of CD4+ or CD8+ T cells sorted from blood, taken in a trial of the OX40 agonist ivuxolimab. These TCRs come from an adult with an advanced solid tumor such as melanoma, head and neck, liver or kidney cancer.

The rearrangement uses TRBV29-1 and TRBJ2-3, with a tentative D call TRBD2 (6 bases). Germline V lookup: CDR1 SQVTM, CDR2 ANQGSEA. V gave up 3 bases and J gave up 2 bases, with 12 bases separating them. The CDR3 covers 14 residues. This CDR3 is CSVDLGRTTDTQYF. CDR3 bases: TGCAGCGTTGACTTGGGGAGGACCACAGATACGCAGTATTTT.

The gene calls are TRBV5-8 and TRBJ2-1; D is possibly TRBD1 (7 bases). This CDR3 has 16 residues. Trimming pared 0 bases from V and 6 bases from J, leaving 16 bases between. Germline V CDR1 and CDR2: SGHTS, YDEGEE. The CDR3 protein is CASSLDRGGGRNEQFF. The CDR3 DNA follows: TGTGCCAGCAGCTTGGACAGGGGAGGAGGACGCAATGAGCAGTTCTTC.

The chain recombines TRBV9 with TRBJ2-1; no clear D. The CDR3 is made up of 16 amino acids. Between the trimmed V and J ends, which lost 0 bases and 0 bases, there was a span of 10 bases. Per the germline V gene, CDR1 is SGDLS and CDR2 is YYNGEE. The CDR3 bases are TGTGCCAGCAGCGTAGTTATAGGAAGCTCCTACAATGAGCAGTTCTTC. Amino acid sequence: CASSVVIGSSYNEQFF.

The gene calls are TRBV28 and TRBJ2-1, with unresolved D. Trimming pared 2 bases from V and 7 bases from J, leaving 6 bases between. Germline CDR1 reads MDHEN; CDR2 reads SYDVKM. The CDR3 is 12 amino acids. CDR3 sequence (DNA): TGTGCCAGCAGTTTAGAATGGAATGAGCAGTTCTTC. This translates into CASSLEWNEQFF.

The chain carries TRBV18 and TRBJ2-2; no reliable D call. Germline V gene sequence: CDR1 KGHSH, CDR2 LQKENI. CDR3 length: 14 residues. Deletions cut 1 base from V and 1 base from J, with 4 bases between. The CDR3 DNA follows: TGTGCCAGCTCACCACGGCGGAACACCGGGGAGCTGTTTTTT. This sequence encodes CASSPRRNTGELFF.

The rearrangement joins TRBV5-8 to TRBJ2-7; D is ambiguous. CDR3 length equals 13 residues. Trimming pared 2 bases from V and 3 bases from J, leaving 9 bases between. Germline V gives CDR1 SGHTS, CDR2 YDEGEE. CDR3 protein: CASSFTHSYEQYF. The DNA of the CDR3 is TGTGCCAGCAGCTTCACCCACAGCTACGAGCAGTACTTC.

The V call is TRBV29-1, the J call TRBJ2-1; D remains unclear. Trimming pared 5 bases from V and 7 bases from J, leaving 6 bases between. Per the germline V gene, CDR1 is SQVTM and CDR2 is ANQGSEA. The CDR3 is 10 residues long. The CDR3 coding sequence is TGCAGCGTTCCACTGAATGAGCAGTTCTTC. Translated: CSVPLNEQFF.

The genes are TRBV11-1 and TRBJ2-5; weak D call: TRBD2 (7 bases). Deletions cut 7 bases from V and 4 bases from J, with 22 bases between. This CDR3 is built from 16 residues. Germline CDR1 reads SGHAT; CDR2 reads FQDESV (reference sequence). The CDR3 reads CASTPGGQGGRETQYF. For the CDR3, the DNA is TGTGCCAGCACCCCCGGGGGGCAGGGAGGACGAGAGACCCAGTACTTC.

This clone came up once. The rearrangement links TRBV6-1 to TRBJ2-6, with 7 bases lining up with TRBD1. The V gene's germline CDR1 is MNHNS and CDR2 SASEGT. The trim removed 2 bases at V and 0 bases at J, leaving 7 bases unmatched. CDR3 length equals 18 residues. CDR3 bases: TGTGCCAGCAGTGAACAGGACAGGTTGCACTCTGGGGCCAACGTCCTGACTTTC. Its protein product is CASSEQDRLHSGANVLTF.

This clone appeared once. The rearrangement joins TRBV21-1 to TRBJ2-7. TRBV21-1 is recorded as a pseudogene. CDR3 length: 19 residues. CDR3 sequence (DNA): TGTGCCAGCAGCAAAAAAAGCCCCGAAATCTTCTCTCGGACCTACGAGCAGTACTTC. Its protein is CASSKKSPEIFSRTYEQYF.

This sequence joins TRBV18 and TRBJ2-7; 14 positions match TRBD2. Trimming cost V 5 bases and J 2 bases; bases outside gene matches: 5. This CDR3 has 16 residues. Germline V gene lookup returns CDR1 KGHSH and CDR2 LQKENI. The chain's CDR3 is CASSSTGLAGAYEQYF. DNA of the CDR3: TGTGCCAGCTCAAGCACGGGACTAGCGGGAGCCTACGAGCAGTACTTC.

The chain joins TRBV18 to TRBJ1-4; D not certain. Trimming stripped 4 bases from V and 0 bases from J, with 3 bases between. CDR1 KGHSH and CDR2 LQKENI come from the germline V gene. The CDR3 covers 13 residues. CDR3 in DNA: TGTGCCAGCTCACAAGCAACTAATGAAAAACTGTTTTTT. Amino acids: CASSQATNEKLFF.

The chain carries TRBV2 and TRBJ2-5; a possible D gene is TRBD2 (6 bases). In germline, CDR1 is SNHLY, CDR2 FYNNEI. CDR3 size: 13 residues. Trimming stripped 7 bases from V and 0 bases from J, with 9 bases between. The CDR3 spells CASTRDYQETQYF. The CDR3 region has the DNA TGTGCCAGCACAAGGGACTACCAAGAGACCCAGTACTTC.

This clone appeared a single time. The chain has TRBV15 and TRBJ2-2; 7 bases are shared with TRBD1. CDR1 and CDR2 from the germline V gene are LNHNV and YYDKDF (reference sequence). Trimming at V came to 0 bases and at J to 5 bases, leaving 0 bases not matched to a gene. The CDR3 loop spans 14 amino acids. Here the CDR3 reads CATSRETGTGELFF. The CDR3 DNA sequence: TGTGCCACCAGCAGAGAGACAGGGACCGGGGAGCTGTTTTTT.

The chain employs TRBV4-1 and TRBJ2-2; D is ambiguous. The V gene lost 3 bases and the J gene lost 0 bases, with 11 bases spanning the gap. CDR3 length: 16 residues. Germline CDR1 reads MGHRA; CDR2 reads YSYEKL. The CDR3 reads CASSQYTPANTGELFF. CDR3 sequence (DNA): TGCGCCAGCAGCCAGTATACCCCAGCGAACACCGGGGAGCTGTTTTTT.

The chain joins TRBV7-2 to TRBJ2-7; TRBD2 matches 8 bases. J lost 1 base, V lost 5 bases, and 7 bases had no gene match. This CDR3 contains 15 residues. Germline loops: CDR1 SGHTA, CDR2 FQGNSA. The CDR3 DNA follows: TGTGCCAGCAGCGGTATAGCGGGACCTTCCTACGAGCAGTACTTC. Its translation is CASSGIAGPSYEQYF.

This chain links TRBV7-2 with TRBJ2-7; D gene unclear. Germline V lookup: CDR1 SGHTA, CDR2 FQGNSA. The CDR3 totals 14 residues. Trimming removed 2 bases at V and 1 base at J, with 9 bases between. CDR3 sequence reads: CASSLFRSSYEQYF. In DNA form, the CDR3 reads TGTGCCAGCAGCTTATTTAGATCGTCCTACGAGCAGTACTTC.

This chain connects TRBV5-1 to TRBJ2-7; TRBD1 agrees at 10 bases. Germline CDR1 and CDR2: SGHRS and YFSETQ. The CDR3 is made up of 15 amino acids. V shed 4 bases and J 2 bases; nucleotides not matched to a gene: 6. The CDR3 coding sequence is TGCGCCAGCAGCATATCCGGGACAGGGGCCTACGAGCAGTACTTC. It codes for CASSISGTGAYEQYF.

Comments on this clone: At one end the junction does not follow the germline gene, possibly because of a read error. Other DNA sequences in the sample encode the same CDR3. The V and J genes are TRBV7-6 and TRBJ1-3; D is unclear. The CDR3 has 14 residues. The germline V gene has CDR1 SGHVS and CDR2 FNYEAQ. The CDR3 sequence: CASSFRPIGNTIYF. The CDR3, as DNA: TGTGCCAGCAGCTTTCGGCCGATCGGAAACACCATATACTTT. The full variable domain, rest sourced from reference TRBV7-6 and TRBJ1-3, is GAGVSQSPRYKVTKRGQDVALRCDPISGHVSLYWYRQALGQGPEFLTYFNYEAQQDKSGLPNDRFSAERPEGSISTLTIQRTEQRDSAMYRCASSFRPIGNTIYFGEGSWLTVV.

Only a few counts were recorded for this clone. The V and J genes are TRBV11-2 and TRBJ2-5, with a weak D call TRBD2 (5 bases). Trimming took 3 bases from V and 7 from J, leaving 9 bases between them. Germline V gives CDR1 SGHAT, CDR2 FQNNGV. The CDR3 has 12 amino acids. DNA of the CDR3: TGTGCCAGCAGCTTGGACGGAGGGACCCAGTACTTC. This encodes CASSLDGGTQYF. Based on the CDR3 plus reference TRBV11-2 and TRBJ2-5, the full variable domain is EAGVAQSPRYKIIEKRQSVAFWCNPISGHATLYWYQQILGQGPKLLIQFQNNGVVDDSQLPKDRFSAERLKGVDSTLKIQPAKLEDSAVYLCASSLDGGTQYFGPGTRLLVL.

The J gene is TRBJ2-1, the V gene TRBV5-3; D unclear. TRBV5-3 is annotated as an ORF whose role is uncertain. This CDR3 contains 15 residues. The V end was cut by 7 bases, the J end by 0 bases, with 14 bases between. The CDR3 DNA reads TGTGCCAGACCCCGGGCTCCCTCCTCCTACAATGAGCAGTTCTTC. Translating it yields CARPRAPSSYNEQFF.